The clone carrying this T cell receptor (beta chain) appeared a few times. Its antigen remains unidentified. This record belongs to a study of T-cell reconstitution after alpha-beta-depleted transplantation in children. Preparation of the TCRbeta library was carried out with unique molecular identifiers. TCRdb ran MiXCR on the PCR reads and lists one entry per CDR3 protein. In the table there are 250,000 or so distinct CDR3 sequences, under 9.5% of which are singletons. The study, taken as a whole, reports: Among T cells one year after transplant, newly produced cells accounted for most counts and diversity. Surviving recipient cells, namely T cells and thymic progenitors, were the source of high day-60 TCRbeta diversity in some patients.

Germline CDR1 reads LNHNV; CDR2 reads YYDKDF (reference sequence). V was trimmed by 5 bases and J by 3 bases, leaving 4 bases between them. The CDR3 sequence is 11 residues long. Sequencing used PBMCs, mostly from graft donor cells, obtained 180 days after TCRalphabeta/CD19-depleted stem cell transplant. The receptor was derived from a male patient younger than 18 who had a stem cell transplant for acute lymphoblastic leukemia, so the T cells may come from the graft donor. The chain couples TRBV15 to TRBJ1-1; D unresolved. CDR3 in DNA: TGTGCCACCAGCCGATACACTGAAGCTTTCTTT. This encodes CATSRYTEAFF.